This T cell receptor (beta chain) was identified in a study of T cells after yellow fever vaccination. Findings and caveats of the study: Weaker overall, the secondary response nonetheless peaked faster (day 5 versus 15). Abundant bulk-population clonotypes could contaminate the FACS-sorted repertoires. A large majority of primary-vaccination clones showed up again after the booster (about 97% CD4, around 85% CD8).

TCRdb independently ran MiXCR on the 5' RACE reads; one entry per CDR3 protein. In the table there are about 130,000 distinct CDR3 sequences, nearly 7.5% of which are singletons. This clonotype was seen many times. Its antigen is unidentified. The ends were cut back, 0 bases at V and 7 bases at J, with 10 bases in the middle. Germline V gives CDR1 LGHDT, CDR2 YNNKEL (reference sequence). CDR3 size: 14 residues. The input for sequencing was CD4+ T cells sorted from PBMCs, taken 10 to 11 days after the first yellow fever vaccination. This receptor was taken from a man in his late teens or twenties who received the YFV17D yellow fever vaccine. The genes are TRBV3-1 and TRBJ2-1, with D unresolved. This CDR3 reads CASSQDKVGNEQFF. In DNA, the CDR3 is TGTGCCAGCAGCCAAGATAAGGTGGGGAATGAGCAGTTCTTC.